The T cell receptor beta chain described here comes from a study of CD4+ T cells in melanoma. TCRdb's copy holds only in-frame clones and misses some; the assay was immunoSEQ multiplex PCR. The data show around 110,000 clones, with about 90% seen just once and around 3.3% held by the top ten. A single count supports this clone. What it binds is not known. Study-wide results and caveats: A reported correlation linked neoantigen-specific CD4+ T cells to CD8+, macrophage and B cell function. In melanoma, neoantigen-specific CD4+ T cells reportedly differed in differentiation state.

The CDR3 is made up of 15 amino acids. The V end was cut by 5 bases, the J end by 2 bases, with 13 bases between. The germline V gene encodes CDR1 SEHNR and CDR2 FQNEAQ (reference sequence). The clonotype was recovered from a human donor with melanoma. The sample taken for sequencing was peripheral blood. The V gene is TRBV7-9, the J gene TRBJ1-5; possibly TRBD1 for D (6 bases). The CDR3 sequence: CASSPPSGGNQPQHF. The CDR3 nucleotides read TGTGCCAGCAGCCCGCCCTCAGGGGGCAATCAGCCCCAGCATTTT.